These T cell receptor beta chains were read from a single sample in a study of blood T cell repertoires in COVID-19. Sequencing used immunoSEQ multiplex PCR; TCRdb keeps in-frame clones, though not all of them. The sample shows about 290,000 clones, nearly 90% of them seen only once. Sample: peripheral blood. The receptors were gathered from a woman aged 30 to 39 with COVID-19, enrolled during active disease. The CDR3 runs from the conserved cysteine through the conserved F or W. A D gene is named only where the DNA matches it firmly. Rows may omit the clone size; those that give it use once, few, many or a size class.

D gene | J gene | V gene | clone size | CDR3 protein | CDR3 DNA
. | TRBJ1-2 | TRBV5-1 | once | CASSLGEWGNYGYTF | TGCGCCAGCAGCTTGGGGGAATGGGGCAACTATGGCTACACCTTC
. | TRBJ1-3 | TRBV7-8 | . | CASILRGTVTSGNTIYF | TGTGCCAGCATCCTCCGGGGGACGGTGACCTCTGGAAACACCATATATTTT
. | TRBJ2-5 | TRBV5-1 | once | CASSLGTSSVQETQYF | TGCGCCAGCAGCTTGGGGACCTCTAGCGTCCAAGAGACCCAGTACTTC
TRBD1 | TRBJ1-2 | TRBV29-1 | . | CSADRDFDYGYTF | TGCAGCGCCGACAGGGATTTCGACTATGGCTACACCTTC
. | TRBJ1-1 | TRBV10-1 | . | CASSGGDYDEAFF | TGCGCCAGCAGTGGGGGAGATTACGACGAAGCTTTCTTT
. | TRBJ1-1 | TRBV19 | . | CASSIRGGFSEAFF | TGTGCCAGTAGTATTAGGGGGGGCTTCAGTGAAGCTTTCTTT
TRBD2 | TRBJ2-5 | TRBV3-1/TRBV3-2 | . | CASSQVGGGDWETQYF | TGTGCCAGCAGCCAAGTTGGCGGGGGGGATTGGGAGACCCAGTACTTC
. | TRBJ1-2 | TRBV3-1/TRBV3-2 | . | CASSQTPDRGYGYTF | TGTGCCAGCAGCCAAACCCCCGACAGAGGCTATGGCTACACCTTC
. | TRBJ1-5 | TRBV4-1 | . | CASSQESMGLGQPQHF | TGCGCCAGCAGCCAAGAAAGTATGGGGCTGGGGCAGCCCCAGCATTTT
TRBD1 | TRBJ1-6 | TRBV28 | . | CASRTRQGTSSPLHF | TGTGCCAGCAGGACCCGACAGGGGACGAGCTCACCCCTCCACTTT
. | TRBJ2-7 | TRBV11-2 | . | CASSTPRGDREQYF | TGTGCCAGCAGCACCCCCAGGGGGGATAGAGAGCAGTACTTC
TRBD1 | TRBJ2-3 | TRBV29-1 | . | CSVTGASTDTQYF | TGCAGCGTTACAGGGGCTAGCACAGATACGCAGTATTTT
TRBD1 | TRBJ1-1 | TRBV19 | . | CASSDGQGLIEAFF | TGTGCCAGTAGTGATGGACAGGGATTAATTGAAGCTTTCTTT
. | TRBJ1-5 | TRBV6-1 | . | CASSEQGGYSNQPQHF | TGTGCCAGCAGTGAACAGGGAGGGTATAGCAATCAGCCCCAGCATTTT
. | TRBJ1-5 | TRBV7-2 | . | CASSPNRVGQPQHF | TGTGCCAGCAGCCCAAACAGGGTGGGCCAGCCCCAGCATTTT
. | TRBJ1-2 | TRBV5-1 | . | CASSPEGTGGGYTF | TGCGCCAGCAGCCCGGAGGGGACCGGGGGTGGCTACACCTTC
. | TRBJ1-5 | TRBV5-1 | . | CASSLTGTDQPQHF | TGCGCCAGCAGCTTGACAGGTACGGATCAGCCCCAGCATTTT
. | TRBJ1-2 | TRBV14 | few | CASSQVEGTGYTF | TGTGCCAGCAGCCAAGTGGAGGGAACTGGCTACACCTTC
. | TRBJ1-5 | TRBV4-2 | . | CASSQVQATLNQPQHF | TGTGCCAGCAGCCAAGTACAAGCGACGCTAAATCAGCCCCAGCATTTT
TRBD2 | TRBJ2-1 | TRBV6-2/TRBV6-3 | . | CASSPAGGRDEQFF | TGTGCCAGCAGTCCAGCGGGGGGCCGCGATGAGCAGTTCTTC
TRBD1 | TRBJ2-5 | TRBV27 | . | CASSLEDRGQGETQYF | TGTGCCAGCAGTTTAGAGGACAGGGGGCAGGGAGAGACCCAGTACTTC
TRBD1 | TRBJ2-3 | TRBV7-9 | . | CASSLAGQGTDTQYF | TGTGCCAGCAGCCTAGCTGGACAGGGCACAGATACGCAGTATTTT
TRBD1 | TRBJ1-2 | TRBV23-1 | once | CASSPRGLYGYTF | TGCGCCAGCAGCCCGAGGGGGCTCTATGGCTACACCTTC
. | TRBJ1-4 | TRBV3-1/TRBV3-2 | . | CASSQDGSGLGSREKLFF | TGTGCCAGCAGCCAAGATGGTTCCGGACTTGGCAGCCGCGAAAAACTGTTTTTT
TRBD2 | TRBJ2-1 | TRBV6-5 | . | CASSISGGALNEQFF | TGTGCCAGCAGTATAAGCGGGGGGGCTTTGAATGAGCAGTTCTTC
. | TRBJ1-6 | TRBV28 | . | CASAIGGQGRNSPLHF | TGTGCCAGCGCTATTGGGGGCCAAGGGCGAAATTCACCCCTCCACTTT
TRBD1 | TRBJ1-1 | TRBV29-1 | many | CSVSQGAGAEAFF | TGCAGCGTATCGCAGGGGGCTGGCGCTGAAGCTTTCTTT
TRBD2 | TRBJ2-1 | TRBV4-1 | . | CASSPTVYPSGDSFF | TGCGCCAGCAGCCCCACTGTCTACCCTAGCGGGGACTCGTTCTTC
. | TRBJ2-3 | TRBV11-2 | . | CASSLGGAGQGGDTQYF | TGTGCCAGCAGCTTAGGAGGTGCGGGGCAAGGCGGGGATACGCAGTATTTT
TRBD1 | TRBJ2-5 | TRBV3-1/TRBV3-2 | . | CASGTRTGSYRQETQYF | TGTGCCAGCGGGACTCGGACAGGGTCGTATCGCCAAGAGACCCAGTACTTC
TRBD2 | TRBJ2-7 | TRBV19 | few | CASSTRGLAGRAYEQYF | TGTGCCAGTAGTACCAGAGGACTAGCGGGACGAGCCTACGAGCAGTACTTC
. | TRBJ2-7 | TRBV29-1 | . | CSVVFKQLQYF | TGCAGCGTTGTATTTAAACAGCTCCAGTACTTC
. | TRBJ2-7 | TRBV6-6 | . | CASSDGRGYEQYF | TGTGCCAGCAGCGACGGACGGGGCTACGAGCAGTACTTC
TRBD1 | TRBJ2-6 | TRBV9 | . | CASSTPDRVFSGANVLTF | TGTGCCAGCAGCACCCCGGACAGGGTTTTTTCTGGGGCCAACGTCCTGACTTTC
TRBD1 | TRBJ2-1 | TRBV6-2/TRBV6-3 | once | CASSYLGTAYNEQFF | TGTGCCAGCAGTTACTTAGGGACAGCTTACAATGAGCAGTTCTTC
TRBD2 | TRBJ2-5 | TRBV28 | . | CASSLPHPGGGHQETQYF | TGTGCCAGCAGTTTACCCCACCCGGGCGGGGGTCACCAAGAGACCCAGTACTTC